These 9 T cell receptor beta chains were sequenced from one sample in a study of T cell repertoires in cytomegalovirus infection. TCRdb re-analysed the reads in MiXCR, keeping a single row per CDR3 protein. This repertoire shows about 340,000 distinct CDR3 sequences, about 29% found once; its top ten account for around 18%. These receptors have no known antigen. Here the sequenced sample was cultured PBMCs, taken from culture after CMV antigen stimulation. The source of these receptors is a human donor in good health (CMV status not recorded). Some clones in this sample may be carry-over from other donors' samples.

This sequence joins TRBV6-2 or TRBV6-3 and TRBJ2-5, with D tentatively TRBD2 (5 bases). Trimming removed 1 base from V and 12 bases from J, with 24 bases in between. There are 16 residues in the CDR3. CDR1 is MNHEY and CDR2 is SVGEGT in the germline V gene. This CDR3 is CASSYWLAFLQENEYF. In nucleotides, the CDR3 is TGTGCCAGCAGTTACTGGCTAGCCTTTTTACAAGAGAACGAGTACTTC.

This clonotype has just a few counts. V usage is TRBV27 and J usage is TRBJ2-1, with unresolved D. The length of the CDR3 is 12 residues. Germline V gene sequence: CDR1 MNHEY, CDR2 SMNVEV (reference sequence). V gave up 5 bases and J gave up 8 bases, with 10 bases separating them. The CDR3 is CASSGRVDEQFF. As DNA, the CDR3 is TGTGCCAGCAGTGGTCGTGTGGATGAGCAGTTCTTC.

This clonotype was seen only a few times. This rearrangement joins TRBV10-3 to TRBJ1-1; a possible D gene is TRBD1 (5 bases). This CDR3 spans 11 amino acids. The germline CDR1 and CDR2 sequences are ENHRY and SYGVKD. V was clipped by 8 bases and J by 8 bases, with 12 bases between them. The CDR3 nucleotides are TGTGCCATCGGTGCCGGGGCAGAAGCTTTCTTT. This sequence encodes CAIGAGAEAFF.

The table lists this clonotype with a few counts. The chain is built from TRBV20-1 and TRBJ1-1; D is possibly TRBD1 (6 bases). This CDR3 has 20 amino acids. Per germline, CDR1 DFQATT and CDR2 SNEGSKA (reference sequence). Trimming left V 4 bases short and J 1 base short, with 31 bases between. The CDR3 nucleotides are TGCAGTGCTACCCGATGGGGGAGAGGGGGAACGGGTTGGAGGAACACTGAAGCTTTCTTT. Translation: CSATRWGRGGTGWRNTEAFF.

This clonotype was observed a few times. The genes are TRBV19 and TRBJ2-5, with TRBD1 matching over 8 bases. The CDR3 length is 15 residues. The V gene's germline CDR1 is LNHDA and CDR2 SQIVND (reference sequence). V lost 3 bases, J lost 5 bases, and 8 bases stayed unmatched. CDR3 amino acids: CASSIRRTGWETQYF. The CDR3 nucleotides read TGTGCCAGTAGTATCCGGAGGACAGGGTGGGAGACCCAGTACTTC.

V and J are TRBV6-5 and TRBJ1-3; D is undetermined. Germline assignment: CDR1 MNHEY and CDR2 SVGAGI. V was clipped by 0 bases and J by 0 bases, with 9 bases between them. This CDR3 has 16 amino acids. CDR3 region: CASSYSQQNSGNTIYF. In DNA, the CDR3 is TGTGCCAGCAGTTACTCCCAACAGAACTCTGGAAACACCATATATTTT.

The V gene is TRBV7-9, the J gene TRBJ2-5; no firm D call. The ends were cut back, 1 base at V and 4 bases at J, with 13 bases in the middle. CDR3 length: 15 amino acids. CDR1 and CDR2 from the germline V gene are SEHNR and FQNEAQ (reference sequence). Here the CDR3 reads CASSLVGSVGETQYF. The CDR3 region has the DNA TGTGCCAGCAGCTTAGTAGGATCCGTCGGAGAGACCCAGTACTTC.

This clonotype was recorded many times. This chain connects TRBV7-2 to TRBJ2-7; D is possibly TRBD1 or TRBD2 (5 bases each). Germline V CDR1 and CDR2: SGHTA, FQGNSA. V dropped 5 bases and J dropped 6 bases, with 20 bases sitting between them. CDR3 length: 15 amino acids. CDR3 DNA: TGTGCCAGCAGCATCGACCCGGGACGGCGCGCCGAGCAGTACTTC. Translating it yields CASSIDPGRRAEQYF.

This clonotype showed up just once. V and J are TRBV5-4 and TRBJ1-2; no firm D call. The V gene's germline CDR1 is SGHNT and CDR2 YYREEE (reference sequence). The V gene lost 4 bases and the J gene lost 4 bases, with 14 bases spanning the gap. The CDR3 loop spans 14 amino acids. CDR3 sequence: CASSPWGAVYGYTF. In DNA form, the CDR3 reads TGTGCCAGCAGCCCGTGGGGAGCGGTCTATGGCTACACCTTC.